Sequencing of this TCR beta chain was carried out in a study of tumour-infiltrating T cells in Burkitt lymphoma. Study summary: Productive clonality predicted overall and progression-free survival.

V lost 5 bases and J lost 0, with 9 bases in between. CDR1 and CDR2 from the germline V gene are SGHDN and FVKESK. This CDR3 comprises 14 residues. Clones were sequenced by immunoSEQ multiplex PCR, and TCRdb holds only the in-frame ones, with some missing. The table records 11,000 to 15,000 clones, around 30% of them present only once. Specimen: tumor tissue. The chain links TRBV14 to TRBJ2-3; D uncertain. This sequence was found in a human donor with diffuse large B-cell lymphoma. CDR3 bases: TGTGCCAGCAGCTTCGGACCGAGCACAGATACGCAGTATTTT. Amino acids: CASSFGPSTDTQYF.